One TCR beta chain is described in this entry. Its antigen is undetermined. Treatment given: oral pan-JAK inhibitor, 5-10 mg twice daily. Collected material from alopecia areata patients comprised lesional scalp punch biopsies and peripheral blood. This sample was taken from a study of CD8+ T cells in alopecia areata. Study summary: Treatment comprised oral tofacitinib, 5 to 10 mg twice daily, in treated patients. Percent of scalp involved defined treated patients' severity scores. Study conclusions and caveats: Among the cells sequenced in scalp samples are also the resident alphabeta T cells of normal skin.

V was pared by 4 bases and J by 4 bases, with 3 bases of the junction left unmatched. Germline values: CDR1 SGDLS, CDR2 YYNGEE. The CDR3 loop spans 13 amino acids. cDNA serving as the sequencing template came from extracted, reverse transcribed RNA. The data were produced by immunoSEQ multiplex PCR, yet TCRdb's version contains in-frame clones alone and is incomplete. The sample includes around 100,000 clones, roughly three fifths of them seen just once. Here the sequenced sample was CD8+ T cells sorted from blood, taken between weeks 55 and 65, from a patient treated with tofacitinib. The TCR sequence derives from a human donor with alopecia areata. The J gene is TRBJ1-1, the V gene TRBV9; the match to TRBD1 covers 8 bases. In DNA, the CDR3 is TGTGCCAGCAGCAACGACAGGGGCACTGAAGCTTTCTTT. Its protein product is CASSNDRGTEAFF.